This T cell receptor beta chain was sequenced for a study of blood T cell repertoires in COVID-19. This clone occurred once. Sequenced by immunoSEQ multiplex PCR; TCRdb stores in-frame clones only, minus some. Here the sample spans a few hundred thousand clones, around 87% being singletons. This CDR3 has 17 amino acids. In germline, CDR1 is SGHNT, CDR2 YYREEE (reference sequence). V was clipped by 2 bases and J by 5 bases; unmatched bases: 16. The TCR comes from a woman aged 55-75 years with COVID-19, enrolled during active disease. The sample taken for sequencing was peripheral blood. V gene TRBV5-4 combines with J gene TRBJ2-7; 7 nucleotides line up with TRBD1. CDR3 residues: CASSLLLTGVGGHEQYF. In DNA, the CDR3 is TGTGCCAGCAGCTTATTACTAACAGGGGTAGGAGGCCACGAGCAGTACTTC.